This is a list of T cell receptor beta chains from one sample in a study of PD-1 blockade in classical Hodgkin lymphoma. Assay: immunoSEQ multiplex PCR; the TCRdb copy retains only in-frame clones and omits some. The sample lists more than 55,000 clones; 88% were seen once. The sample was peripheral blood mononuclear cells (PBMCs), taken before the second cycle of nivolumab. The receptors here all came from a human donor with classical Hodgkin lymphoma. Each CDR3 is given with its conserved first and last residue. The order of the fields is clone size, D gene, V gene, J gene, CDR3 protein, CDR3 DNA. A D gene is named only where the DNA matches it firmly. Size is omitted from some rows. Given values are once, few, many or a class for expanded clones.

clone size: NA; D gene: NA; V gene: TRBV19; J gene: TRBJ1-5; CDR3 protein: CASRGTVGQPQHF; CDR3 DNA: TGTGCCAGTAGAGGGACGGTGGGGCAGCCCCAGCATTTT
clone size: NA; D gene: NA; V gene: TRBV5-1; J gene: TRBJ1-1; CDR3 protein: CASSGLLMNTEAFF; CDR3 DNA: TGCGCCAGCTCAGGGCTATTAATGAACACTGAAGCTTTCTTT
clone size: NA; D gene: TRBD1; V gene: TRBV28; J gene: TRBJ1-4; CDR3 protein: CASSRDRAKLFF; CDR3 DNA: TGTGCCAGCAGCCGCGACAGGGCAAAACTGTTTTTT
clone size: NA; D gene: TRBD1; V gene: TRBV6-5; J gene: TRBJ2-7; CDR3 protein: CASSWTGIGVEQYF; CDR3 DNA: TGTGCCAGCAGTTGGACAGGGATCGGCGTCGAGCAGTACTTC
clone size: NA; D gene: TRBD1; V gene: TRBV5-1; J gene: TRBJ1-4; CDR3 protein: CASSSQGATNEKLFF; CDR3 DNA: TGCGCCAGCAGCTCACAGGGGGCAACTAATGAAAAACTGTTTTTT
clone size: NA; D gene: NA; V gene: TRBV5-1; J gene: TRBJ2-3; CDR3 protein: CASSLVAGSDTQYF; CDR3 DNA: TGCGCCAGCAGCTTGGTGGCTGGATCAGATACGCAGTATTTT
clone size: NA; D gene: TRBD1; V gene: TRBV7-9; J gene: TRBJ1-6; CDR3 protein: CASSSNQGGSLHF; CDR3 DNA: TGTGCCAGCAGCTCCAATCAGGGGGGGTCCCTCCACTTT
clone size: NA; D gene: NA; V gene: TRBV11-2; J gene: TRBJ2-1; CDR3 protein: CASSLGRVWRNEQFF; CDR3 DNA: TGTGCCAGCAGCTTAGGACGGGTTTGGAGAAATGAGCAGTTCTTC
clone size: NA; D gene: NA; V gene: TRBV5-1; J gene: TRBJ2-2; CDR3 protein: CASSFSGENTGELFF; CDR3 DNA: TGCGCCAGCAGCTTTTCGGGGGAGAACACCGGGGAGCTGTTTTTT
clone size: NA; D gene: TRBD1; V gene: TRBV5-1; J gene: TRBJ1-1; CDR3 protein: CASSPGTGGTEAFF; CDR3 DNA: TGCGCCAGCAGCCCTGGGACAGGGGGGACTGAAGCTTTCTTT
clone size: NA; D gene: NA; V gene: TRBV7-8; J gene: TRBJ1-3; CDR3 protein: CASSSGGNTIYF; CDR3 DNA: TGTGCCAGCAGCTCCGGGGGAAACACCATATATTTT
clone size: NA; D gene: NA; V gene: TRBV7-2; J gene: TRBJ2-7; CDR3 protein: CASSLGHSYEQYF; CDR3 DNA: TGTGCCAGCAGCTTAGGCCACTCCTACGAGCAGTACTTC
clone size: NA; D gene: NA; V gene: TRBV7-9; J gene: TRBJ2-3; CDR3 protein: CASSPRGPDTQYF; CDR3 DNA: TGTGCCAGCAGCCCAAGGGGTCCAGATACGCAGTATTTT
clone size: NA; D gene: NA; V gene: TRBV6-1; J gene: TRBJ1-1; CDR3 protein: CANGGWGTEAFF; CDR3 DNA: TGTGCCAACGGGGGATGGGGCACTGAAGCTTTCTTT
clone size: NA; D gene: TRBD1; V gene: TRBV5-4; J gene: TRBJ2-3; CDR3 protein: CASSPGQSITDTQYF; CDR3 DNA: TGTGCCAGCAGCCCGGGACAGTCGATCACAGATACGCAGTATTTT
clone size: NA; D gene: NA; V gene: TRBV7-9; J gene: TRBJ1-6; CDR3 protein: CASSLGTLNYNSPLHF; CDR3 DNA: TGTGCCAGCAGCTTAGGGACTTTAAACTATAATTCACCCCTCCACTTT
clone size: once; D gene: TRBD1; V gene: TRBV7-9; J gene: TRBJ1-2; CDR3 protein: CASSLLAGQGHGYTF; CDR3 DNA: TGTGCCAGCAGCTTATTGGCGGGACAGGGCCACGGCTACACCTTC
clone size: NA; D gene: TRBD2; V gene: TRBV7-9; J gene: TRBJ2-7; CDR3 protein: CASRKIAGLLYEQYF; CDR3 DNA: TGTGCCAGCAGGAAAATAGCGGGTCTCCTATACGAGCAGTACTTC